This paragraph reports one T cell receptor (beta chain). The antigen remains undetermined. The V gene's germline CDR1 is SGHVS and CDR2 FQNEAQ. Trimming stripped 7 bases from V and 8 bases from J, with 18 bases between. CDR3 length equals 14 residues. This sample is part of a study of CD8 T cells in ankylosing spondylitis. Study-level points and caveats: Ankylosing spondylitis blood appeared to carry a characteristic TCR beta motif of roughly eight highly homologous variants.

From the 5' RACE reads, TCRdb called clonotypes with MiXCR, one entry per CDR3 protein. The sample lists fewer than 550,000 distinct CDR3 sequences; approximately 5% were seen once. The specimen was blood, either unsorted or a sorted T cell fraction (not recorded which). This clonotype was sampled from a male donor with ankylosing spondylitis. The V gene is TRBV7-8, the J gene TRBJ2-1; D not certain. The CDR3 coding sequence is TGTGCCAGCACCCTCCCGGAGAAGTTCCATGAGCAGTTCTTC. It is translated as CASTLPEKFHEQFF.